Here is one T cell receptor (beta chain) with its context. Its antigen is still unknown. In the sorted-subset replicate PCRs, approximately 200 ng DNA, around 30,000 T cell genomes, was used. Profiling relied on immunoSEQ multiplex PCR, and the TCRdb table lists in-frame clones only, not all of them. The top ten hold nearly 1.5% of the sample, which has about 980,000 clones, over 75% seen once. CDR3 length equals 17 residues. With 3 bases clipped from V and 5 bases from J, the junction kept 11 bases outside the gene matches. Germline lookup yields CDR1 KGHSH and CDR2 LQKENI. The entry originates in a study of shared clonotypes between healthy human individuals. Study-level findings and limits: Rarefaction exposed incomplete sorted-subset sequencing despite large depth.

This chain connects TRBV18 to TRBJ2-2; 8 nucleotides agree with TRBD1. Sequencing was performed on memory CD4+ T cells sorted from blood. The sample's subset: CD45RA-negative fraction. This clonotype was sampled from a man between 18 and 35 years old in good health. DNA for the CDR3: TGTGCCAGCTCACCGTTGAGCGGACAGGGTTTAACCGGGGAGCTGTTTTTT. It encodes CASSPLSGQGLTGELFF.